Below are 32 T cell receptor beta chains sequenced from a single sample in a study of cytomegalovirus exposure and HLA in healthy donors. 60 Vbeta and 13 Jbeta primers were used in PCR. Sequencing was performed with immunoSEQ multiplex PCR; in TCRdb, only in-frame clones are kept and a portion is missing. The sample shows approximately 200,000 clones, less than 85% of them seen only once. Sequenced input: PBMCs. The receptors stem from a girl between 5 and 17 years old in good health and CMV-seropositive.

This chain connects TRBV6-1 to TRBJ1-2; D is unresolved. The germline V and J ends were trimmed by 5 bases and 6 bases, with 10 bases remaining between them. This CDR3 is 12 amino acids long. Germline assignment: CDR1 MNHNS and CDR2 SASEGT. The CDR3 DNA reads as TGTGCCAGCAGTTCAGAGGGAGATGGCTACACCTTC. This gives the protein CASSSEGDGYTF.

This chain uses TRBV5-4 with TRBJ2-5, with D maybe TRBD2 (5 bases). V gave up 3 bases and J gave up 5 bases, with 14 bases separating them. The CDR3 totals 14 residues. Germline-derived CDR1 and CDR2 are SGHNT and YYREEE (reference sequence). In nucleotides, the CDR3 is TGTGCCAGCAGCTCACGAGAGGGCAGGGAGACCCAGTACTTC. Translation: CASSSREGRETQYF.

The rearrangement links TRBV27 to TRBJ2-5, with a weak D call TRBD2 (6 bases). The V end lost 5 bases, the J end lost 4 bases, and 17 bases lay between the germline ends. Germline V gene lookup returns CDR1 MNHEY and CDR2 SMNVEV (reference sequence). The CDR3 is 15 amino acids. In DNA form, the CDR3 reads TGTGCCAGCAGTCCTCGGGACTGGGGACGAGAGACCCAGTACTTC. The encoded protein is CASSPRDWGRETQYF.

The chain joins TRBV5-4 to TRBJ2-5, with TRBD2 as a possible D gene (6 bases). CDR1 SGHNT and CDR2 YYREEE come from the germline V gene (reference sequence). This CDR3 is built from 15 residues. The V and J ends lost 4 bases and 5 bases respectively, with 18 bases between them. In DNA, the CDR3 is TGTGCCAGCAGCCCACTTGCTAGCGCGCTCGAGACCCAGTACTTC. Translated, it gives CASSPLASALETQYF. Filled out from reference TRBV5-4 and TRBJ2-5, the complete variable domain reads ETGVTQSPTHLIKTRGQQVTLRCSSQSGHNTVSWYQQALGQGPQFIFQYYREEENGRGNFPPRFSGLQFPNYSSELNVNALELDDSALYLCASSPLASALETQYFGPGTRLLVL.

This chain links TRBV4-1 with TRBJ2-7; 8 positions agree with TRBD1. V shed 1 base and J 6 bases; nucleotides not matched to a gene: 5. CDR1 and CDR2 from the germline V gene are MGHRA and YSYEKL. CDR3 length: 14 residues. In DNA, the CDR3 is TGCGCCAGCAGCCAAGGACAGGGGCTGGGCGAGCAGTACTTC. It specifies CASSQGQGLGEQYF.

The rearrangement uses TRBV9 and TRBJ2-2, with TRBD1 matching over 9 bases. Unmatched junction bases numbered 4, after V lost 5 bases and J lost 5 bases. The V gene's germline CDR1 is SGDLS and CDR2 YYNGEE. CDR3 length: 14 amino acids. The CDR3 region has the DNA TGTGCCAGCAGAGAGACAGGGGGGACCGGGGAGCTGTTTTTT. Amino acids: CASRETGGTGELFF.

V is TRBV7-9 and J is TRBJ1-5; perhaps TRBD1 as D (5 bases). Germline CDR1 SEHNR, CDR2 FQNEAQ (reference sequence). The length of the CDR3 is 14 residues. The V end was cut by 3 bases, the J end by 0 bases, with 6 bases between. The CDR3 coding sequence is TGTGCCAGCAGCTTGCAGGGTAGCAATCAGCCCCAGCATTTT. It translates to CASSLQGSNQPQHF.

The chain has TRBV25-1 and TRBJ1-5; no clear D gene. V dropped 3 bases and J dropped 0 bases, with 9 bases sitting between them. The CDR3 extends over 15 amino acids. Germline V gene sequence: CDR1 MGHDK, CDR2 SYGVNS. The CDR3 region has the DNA TGTGCCAGCAGTGACCACAGATATAGCAATCAGCCCCAGCATTTT. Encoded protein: CASSDHRYSNQPQHF.

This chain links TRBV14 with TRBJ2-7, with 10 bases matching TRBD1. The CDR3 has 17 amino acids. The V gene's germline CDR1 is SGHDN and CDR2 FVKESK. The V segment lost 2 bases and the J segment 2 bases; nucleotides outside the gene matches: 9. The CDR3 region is CASSQKRPGQGPYEQYF. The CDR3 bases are TGTGCCAGCAGCCAAAAGAGACCGGGACAGGGGCCCTACGAGCAGTACTTC.

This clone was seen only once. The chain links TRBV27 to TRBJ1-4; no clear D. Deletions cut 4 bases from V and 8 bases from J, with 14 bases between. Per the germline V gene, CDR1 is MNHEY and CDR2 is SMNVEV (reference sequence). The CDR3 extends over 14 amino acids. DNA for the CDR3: TGTGCCAGCAGTTCGCCCCGGTCCTTGGAAAAACTGTTTTTT. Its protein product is CASSSPRSLEKLFF.

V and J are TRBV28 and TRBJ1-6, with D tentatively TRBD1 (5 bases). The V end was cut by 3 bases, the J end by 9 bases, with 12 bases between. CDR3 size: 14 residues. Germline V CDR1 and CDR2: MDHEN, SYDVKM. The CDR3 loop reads CASSLTDGISPLHF. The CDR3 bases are TGTGCCAGCAGTTTGACAGATGGAATTTCACCCCTCCACTTT.

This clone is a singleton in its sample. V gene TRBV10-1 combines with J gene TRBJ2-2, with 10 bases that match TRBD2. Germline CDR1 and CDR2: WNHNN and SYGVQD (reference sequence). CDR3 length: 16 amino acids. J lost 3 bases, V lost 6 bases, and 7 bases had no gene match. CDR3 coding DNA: TGCGCCAGCAGCGGATTAGCGGGGGGTGACACCGGGGAGCTGTTTTTT. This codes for CASSGLAGGDTGELFF.

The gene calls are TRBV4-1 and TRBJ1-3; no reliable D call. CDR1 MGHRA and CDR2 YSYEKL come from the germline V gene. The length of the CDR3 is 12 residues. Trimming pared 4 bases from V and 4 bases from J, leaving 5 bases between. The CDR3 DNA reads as TGCGCCAGCAGCCCCCTGGGAAACACCATATATTTT. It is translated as CASSPLGNTIYF.

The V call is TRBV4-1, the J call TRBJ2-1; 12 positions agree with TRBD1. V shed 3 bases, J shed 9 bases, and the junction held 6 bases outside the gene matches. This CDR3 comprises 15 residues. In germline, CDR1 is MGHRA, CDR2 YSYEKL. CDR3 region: CASSQGQGALGEQFF. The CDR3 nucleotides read TGCGCCAGCAGCCAGGGACAGGGGGCGTTGGGTGAGCAGTTCTTC.

This chain's CDR3 is CASSFSWQTAYTEAFF. The CDR3 nucleotides read TGTGCCAGCAGCTTTAGTTGGCAAACAGCTTACACTGAAGCTTTCTTT. The chain has TRBV5-6 and TRBJ1-1; D ambiguous. V gave up 2 bases and J gave up 3 bases, with 17 bases separating them. The CDR3 consists of 16 residues. The germline V gene encodes CDR1 SGHDT and CDR2 YYEEEE.

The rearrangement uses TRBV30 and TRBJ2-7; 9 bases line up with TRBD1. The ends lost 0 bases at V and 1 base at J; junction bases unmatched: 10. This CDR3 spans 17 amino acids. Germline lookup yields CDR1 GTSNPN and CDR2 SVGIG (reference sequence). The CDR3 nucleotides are TGTGCCTGGAGTGTAGCCCCCCACAGGGGGCCATCCTACGAGCAGTACTTC. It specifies CAWSVAPHRGPSYEQYF.

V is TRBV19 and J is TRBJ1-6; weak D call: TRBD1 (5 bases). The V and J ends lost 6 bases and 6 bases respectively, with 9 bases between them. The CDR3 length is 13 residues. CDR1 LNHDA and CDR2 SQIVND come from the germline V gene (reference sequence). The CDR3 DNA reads TGTGCCAGTAGGCAGGGCTCTAATTCACCCCTCCACTTT. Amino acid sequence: CASRQGSNSPLHF.

CDR3 in DNA: TGCAGCGTTGAAGATCTGGGGGACAGGGGTCAAGAGACCCAGTACTTC. This translates into CSVEDLGDRGQETQYF. The chain links TRBV29-1 to TRBJ2-5; TRBD1 matches at 10 bases. The J segment lost 2 bases and the V segment lost 0 bases, leaving 6 bases of the junction unmatched. This CDR3 has 16 amino acids. Germline CDR1 and CDR2: SQVTM and ANQGSEA.

CDR3 in amino acids: CASSQALASEQFF. The CDR3 DNA reads TGCGCCAGCAGCCAAGCACTAGCGAGTGAGCAGTTCTTC. V and J are TRBV4-3 and TRBJ2-1; TRBD2 aligns across 7 bases. The germline V gene has CDR1 LGHNA and CDR2 YSLEER. The CDR3 has 13 amino acids. Trimming removed 1 base from V and 9 bases from J; junction bases left unmatched: 3.

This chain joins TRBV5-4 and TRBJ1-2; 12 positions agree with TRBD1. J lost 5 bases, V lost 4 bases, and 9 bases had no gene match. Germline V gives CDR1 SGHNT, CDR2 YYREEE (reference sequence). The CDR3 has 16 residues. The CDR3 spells CASSPPGQGAWYGYTF. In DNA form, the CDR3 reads TGTGCCAGCAGCCCCCCGGGACAGGGGGCCTGGTATGGCTACACCTTC.

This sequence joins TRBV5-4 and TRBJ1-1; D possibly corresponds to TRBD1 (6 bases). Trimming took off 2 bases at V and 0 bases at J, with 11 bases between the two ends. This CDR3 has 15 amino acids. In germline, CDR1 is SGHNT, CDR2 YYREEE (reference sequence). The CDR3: CASSLLGALNTEAFF. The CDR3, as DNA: TGTGCCAGCAGCTTACTGGGGGCCCTGAACACTGAAGCTTTCTTT.

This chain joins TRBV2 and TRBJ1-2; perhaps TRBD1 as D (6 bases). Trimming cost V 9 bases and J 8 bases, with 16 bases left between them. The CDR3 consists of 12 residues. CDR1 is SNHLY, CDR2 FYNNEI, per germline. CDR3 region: CASQGRGQGYTF. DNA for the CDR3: TGTGCCAGTCAAGGGCGGGGGCAAGGCTACACCTTC. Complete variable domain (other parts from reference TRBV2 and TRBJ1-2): EPEVTQTPSHQVTQMGQEVILRCVPISNHLYFYWYRQILGQKVEFLVSFYNNEISEKSEIFDDQFSVERPDGSNFTLKIRSTKLEDSAMYFCASQGRGQGYTFGSGTRLTVV.

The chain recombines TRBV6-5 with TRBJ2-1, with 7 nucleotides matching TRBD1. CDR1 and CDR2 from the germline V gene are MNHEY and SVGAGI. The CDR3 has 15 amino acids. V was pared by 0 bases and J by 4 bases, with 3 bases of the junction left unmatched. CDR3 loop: CASSYSRTGYNEQFF. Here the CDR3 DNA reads TGTGCCAGCAGTTACTCTAGGACAGGATACAATGAGCAGTTCTTC.

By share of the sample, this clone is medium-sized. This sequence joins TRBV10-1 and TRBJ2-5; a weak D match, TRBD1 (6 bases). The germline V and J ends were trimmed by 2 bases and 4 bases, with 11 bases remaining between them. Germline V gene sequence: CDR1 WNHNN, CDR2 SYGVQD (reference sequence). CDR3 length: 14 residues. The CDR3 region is CASSEGGPPETQYF. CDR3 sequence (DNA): TGCGCCAGCAGTGAGGGGGGCCCCCCAGAGACCCAGTACTTC.

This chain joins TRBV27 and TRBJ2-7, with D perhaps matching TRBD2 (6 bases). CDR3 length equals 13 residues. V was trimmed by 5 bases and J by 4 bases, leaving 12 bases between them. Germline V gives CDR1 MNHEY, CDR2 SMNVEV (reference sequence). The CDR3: CASSPGLPYEQYF. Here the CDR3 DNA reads TGTGCCAGCAGTCCAGGACTACCATACGAGCAGTACTTC.

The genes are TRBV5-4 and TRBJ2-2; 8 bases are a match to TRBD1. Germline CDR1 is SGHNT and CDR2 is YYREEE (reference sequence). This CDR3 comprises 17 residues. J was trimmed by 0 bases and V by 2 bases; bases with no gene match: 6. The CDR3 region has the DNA TGTGCCAGCAGCTTTGTACCGGGACAGGCGAACACCGGGGAGCTGTTTTTT. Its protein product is CASSFVPGQANTGELFF.

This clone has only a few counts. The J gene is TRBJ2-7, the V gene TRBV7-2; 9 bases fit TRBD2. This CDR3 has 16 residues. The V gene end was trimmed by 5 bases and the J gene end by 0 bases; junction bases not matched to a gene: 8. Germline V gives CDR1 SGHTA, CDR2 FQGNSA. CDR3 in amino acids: CASSALAGGASYEQYF. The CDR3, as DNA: TGTGCCAGCAGCGCCCTCGCGGGGGGGGCCTCCTACGAGCAGTACTTC.

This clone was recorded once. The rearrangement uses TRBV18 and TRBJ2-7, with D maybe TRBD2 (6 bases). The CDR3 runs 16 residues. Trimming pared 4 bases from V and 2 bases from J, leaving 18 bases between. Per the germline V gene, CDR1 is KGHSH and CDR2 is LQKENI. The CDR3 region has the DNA TGTGCCAGCTCACGCGGGGTCTCGGGTCTAACCTACGAGCAGTACTTC. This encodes CASSRGVSGLTYEQYF.

This CDR3 is CASSGRGRGETQYF. CDR3 DNA: TGTGCCAGCAGTGGGCGGGGCCGGGGGGAGACCCAGTACTTC. The chain carries TRBV2 and TRBJ2-5, with D possibly being TRBD2 (6 bases). The CDR3 contains 14 residues. Trimming took 4 bases from V and 5 from J, leaving 14 bases between them. Germline lookup yields CDR1 SNHLY and CDR2 FYNNEI.

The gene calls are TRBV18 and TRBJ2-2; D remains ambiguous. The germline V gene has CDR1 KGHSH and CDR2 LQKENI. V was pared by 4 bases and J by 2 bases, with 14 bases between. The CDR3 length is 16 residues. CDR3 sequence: CASSHSASFNTGELFF. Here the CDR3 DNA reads TGTGCCAGCTCACACTCAGCGTCCTTTAACACCGGGGAGCTGTTTTTT.

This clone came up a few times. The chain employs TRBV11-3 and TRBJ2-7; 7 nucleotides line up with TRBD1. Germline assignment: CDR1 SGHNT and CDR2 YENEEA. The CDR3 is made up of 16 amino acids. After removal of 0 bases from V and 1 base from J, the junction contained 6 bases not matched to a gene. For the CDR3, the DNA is TGTGCCAGCAGCTTAGACCAGGGGGTCGGGTCCTACGAGCAGTACTTC. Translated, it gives CASSLDQGVGSYEQYF.

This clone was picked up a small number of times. CDR3: CASSARQGSDSPLHF. CDR3 bases: TGTGCCAGCAGCGCTCGACAGGGGTCGGATTCACCCCTCCACTTT. The rearrangement uses TRBV9 and TRBJ1-6, with 8 bases identical to TRBD1. CDR1 and CDR2 from the germline V gene are SGDLS and YYNGEE. The CDR3 has 15 amino acids. The trim removed 3 bases at V and 8 bases at J, leaving 7 bases unmatched. Full variable domain (remainder filled in from reference TRBV9 and TRBJ1-6): DSGVTQTPKHLITATGQRVTLRCSPRSGDLSVYWYQQSLDQGLQFLIQYYNGEERAKGNILERFSAQQFPDLHSELNLSSLELGDSALYFCASSARQGSDSPLHFGNGTRLTVT.